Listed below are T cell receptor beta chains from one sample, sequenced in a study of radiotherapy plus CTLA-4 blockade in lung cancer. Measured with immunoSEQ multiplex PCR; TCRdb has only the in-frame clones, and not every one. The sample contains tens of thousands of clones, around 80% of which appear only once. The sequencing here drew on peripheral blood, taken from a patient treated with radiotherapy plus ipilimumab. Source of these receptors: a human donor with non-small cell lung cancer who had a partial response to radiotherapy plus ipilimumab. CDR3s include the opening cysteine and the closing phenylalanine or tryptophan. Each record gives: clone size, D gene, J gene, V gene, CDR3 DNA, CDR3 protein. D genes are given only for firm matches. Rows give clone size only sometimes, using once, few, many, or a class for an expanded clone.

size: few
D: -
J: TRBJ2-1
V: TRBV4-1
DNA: TGCGCCAGCAGCCAAGATAACTCCTACAATGAGCAGTTCTTC
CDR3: CASSQDNSYNEQFF

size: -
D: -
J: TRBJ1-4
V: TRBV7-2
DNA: TGTGCCAGCAGCTTAGTGGGGGGTTGGGATGAAAAACTGTTTTTT
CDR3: CASSLVGGWDEKLFF

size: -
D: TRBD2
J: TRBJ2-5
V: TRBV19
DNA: TGTGCCAGTACCCAGCGGGATCAAGAGACCCAGTACTTC
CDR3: CASTQRDQETQYF

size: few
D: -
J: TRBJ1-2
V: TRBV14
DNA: TGTGCCAGCAGCCAATTAAGGGAGGGGACCTATGGCTACACCTTC
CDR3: CASSQLREGTYGYTF

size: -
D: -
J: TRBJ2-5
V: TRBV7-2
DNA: TGTGCCAGCAGCCCCGGACTCGGGGAGACCCAGTACTTC
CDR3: CASSPGLGETQYF

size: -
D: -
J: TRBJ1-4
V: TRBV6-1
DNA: TGTGCCAGCAGTGAAGCGGTACAGGGTACTGCAACTAATGAAAAACTGTTTTTT
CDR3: CASSEAVQGTATNEKLFF

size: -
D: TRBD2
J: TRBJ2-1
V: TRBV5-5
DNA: TGTGCCAGCAGCTTGTGGACCGGGGGGGCTAGGAATGAGCAGTTCTTC
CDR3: CASSLWTGGARNEQFF

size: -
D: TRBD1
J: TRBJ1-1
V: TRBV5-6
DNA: TGTGCCAGCAGCTCCGTGAAGGGACAGGTAATTGAAGCTTTCTTT
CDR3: CASSSVKGQVIEAFF

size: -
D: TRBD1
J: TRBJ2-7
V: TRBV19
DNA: TGTGCCAGTAGGGGAAGCGACAGGGACTACGAGCAGTACTTC
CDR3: CASRGSDRDYEQYF

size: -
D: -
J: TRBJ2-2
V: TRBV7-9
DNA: TGTGCCAGCAGCTTAAGCGGGTTCGGGGAGCTGTTTTTT
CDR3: CASSLSGFGELFF

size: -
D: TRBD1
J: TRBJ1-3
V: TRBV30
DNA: TGTGCCTGGACCCCAGGGGGGAACACCATATATTTT
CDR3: CAWTPGGNTIYF

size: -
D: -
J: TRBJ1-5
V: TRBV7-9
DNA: TGTGCCAGCAGCTTAGAATCCGAGGGACAGCCCCAGCATTTT
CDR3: CASSLESEGQPQHF

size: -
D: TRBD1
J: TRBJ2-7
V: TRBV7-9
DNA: TGTGCCAGCAGCTTGGCGTGGACAGGGGGGACCGCCTACGAGCAGTACTTC
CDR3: CASSLAWTGGTAYEQYF

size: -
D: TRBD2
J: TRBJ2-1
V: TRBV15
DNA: TGTGCCACCCGGGGGGAGCACCTCAATGAGCAGTTCTTC
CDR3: CATRGEHLNEQFF

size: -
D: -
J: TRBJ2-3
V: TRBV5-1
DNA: TGCGCCAGCAGCTTGTCGGCGGAGACAGATACGCAGTATTTT
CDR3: CASSLSAETDTQYF

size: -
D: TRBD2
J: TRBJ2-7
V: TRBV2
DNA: TGTGCCGCTCAGCGGGGGCCGTCCTACGAGCAGTACTTC
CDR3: CAAQRGPSYEQYF

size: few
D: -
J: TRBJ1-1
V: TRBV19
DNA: TGTGCCAGTAGTAAGTACGGGAGAGGCACTGAAGCTTTCTTT
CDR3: CASSKYGRGTEAFF

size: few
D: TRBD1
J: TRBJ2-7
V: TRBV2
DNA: TGTGCCAGCAATTCCGGGACAGGCCTCTACGAGCAGTACTTC
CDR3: CASNSGTGLYEQYF

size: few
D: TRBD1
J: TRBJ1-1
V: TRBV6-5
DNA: TGTGCCAGCAGTGCCATAGACAGGGGAGTAGAAGCTTTCTTT
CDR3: CASSAIDRGVEAFF

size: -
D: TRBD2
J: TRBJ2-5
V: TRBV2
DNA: TGTGCCAGCAGTGAAGGAGGCGGGGGGGAAGGATGGGAGACCCAGTACTTC
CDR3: CASSEGGGGEGWETQYF

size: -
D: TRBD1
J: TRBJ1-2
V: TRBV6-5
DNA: TGTGCCAGCAGTTTGGGACAGGGAGAAGTGGGCTATGGCTACACCTTC
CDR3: CASSLGQGEVGYGYTF

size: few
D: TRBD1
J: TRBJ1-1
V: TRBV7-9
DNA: TGTGCCAGCAGCCCCCCGACAGGGGATATGTCTGAAGCTTTCTTT
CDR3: CASSPPTGDMSEAFF

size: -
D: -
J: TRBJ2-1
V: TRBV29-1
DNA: TGCAGCGTTGGGGTTGGGGCAGCCTACAATGAGCAGTTCTTC
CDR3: CSVGVGAAYNEQFF

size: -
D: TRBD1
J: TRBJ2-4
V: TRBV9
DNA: TGTGCCAGCAGCGTAACCCAGGGACAGGGGGCATTGAACATTCAGTACTTC
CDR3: CASSVTQGQGALNIQYF

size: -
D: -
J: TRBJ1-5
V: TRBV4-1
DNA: TGCGCCAGCAGCCAAACGGGGGGAGTGTTTGAGGCCCAGCATTTT
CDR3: CASSQTGGVFEAQHF

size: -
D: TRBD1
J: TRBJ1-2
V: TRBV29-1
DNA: TGCAGCGTATCCCCAGGGGGGACTGACTATGGCTACACCTTC
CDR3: CSVSPGGTDYGYTF

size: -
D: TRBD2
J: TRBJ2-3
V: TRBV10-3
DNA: TGTGCCATCAGTGAGTCGCGGGGGGCTAGCACAGATACGCAGTATTTT
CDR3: CAISESRGASTDTQYF

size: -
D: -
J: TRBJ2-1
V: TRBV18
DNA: TGTGCCAGCTCACTAAAACAGGGAAATGAGCAGTTCTTC
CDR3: CASSLKQGNEQFF

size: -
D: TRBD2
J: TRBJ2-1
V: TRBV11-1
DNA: TGTGCCAGCAGCTCCCCTTCCGGGGGGGCTTCCAATGAGCAGTTCTTC
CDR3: CASSSPSGGASNEQFF

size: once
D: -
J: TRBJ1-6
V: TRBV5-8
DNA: TGTGCCAGCAGCCGGGGTCGGGGGAACGGTAATTCACCCCTCCACTTT
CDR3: CASSRGRGNGNSPLHF

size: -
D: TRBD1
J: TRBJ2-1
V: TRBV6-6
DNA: TGTGCCAGCAGTTACCTCCGGGACAGGGGCCATGAGCAGTTCTTC
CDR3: CASSYLRDRGHEQFF

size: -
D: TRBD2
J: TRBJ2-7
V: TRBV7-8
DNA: TGTGCCAGCAGCTTCGGACTAGCGGGGGCCGGGGGGGAGCAGTACTTC
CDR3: CASSFGLAGAGGEQYF

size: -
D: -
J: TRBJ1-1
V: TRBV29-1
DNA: TGCAGCGTTGACCCAGGACAGATGAACACTGAAGCTTTCTTT
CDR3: CSVDPGQMNTEAFF

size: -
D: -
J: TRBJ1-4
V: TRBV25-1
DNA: TGTGCCAGCAGTCACTACCGGGAGGGGAATGAAAAACTGTTTTTT
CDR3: CASSHYREGNEKLFF

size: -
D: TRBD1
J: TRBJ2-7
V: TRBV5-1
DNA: TGCGCCAGCAGCCCGGGGACAGTGTCCTACGAGCAGTACTTC
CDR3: CASSPGTVSYEQYF

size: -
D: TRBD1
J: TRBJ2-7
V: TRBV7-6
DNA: TGTGCCAGCAGCTTAGGCGGACAGGGGGGGGAGCAGTACTTC
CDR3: CASSLGGQGGEQYF

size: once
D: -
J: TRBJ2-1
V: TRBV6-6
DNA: TGTGCCAGCAGCCCCCCGCAGAACAATGAGCAGTTCTTC
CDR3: CASSPPQNNEQFF

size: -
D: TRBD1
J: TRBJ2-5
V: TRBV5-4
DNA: TGTGCCAGCAGCTTGGACCAGGGGGCCCAAGAGACCCAGTACTTC
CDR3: CASSLDQGAQETQYF

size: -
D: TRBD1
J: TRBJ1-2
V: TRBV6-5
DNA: TGTGCCAGCAGACGACAGGGGGCGCGGGGCTATGGCTACACCTTC
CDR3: CASRRQGARGYGYTF

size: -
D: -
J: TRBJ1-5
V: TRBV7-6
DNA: TGTGCCAGCAGCCTAGGCGGGGGGAATAGCAATCAGCCCCAGCATTTT
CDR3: CASSLGGGNSNQPQHF

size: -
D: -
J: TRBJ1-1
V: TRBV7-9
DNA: TGTGCCAGCAGCTTAGAACAGGGAGCTTTCTTT
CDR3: CASSLEQGAFF

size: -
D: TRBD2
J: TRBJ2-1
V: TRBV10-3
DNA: TGTGCCATCGGCGGGGGGACCTACAATGAGCAGTTCTTC
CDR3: CAIGGGTYNEQFF

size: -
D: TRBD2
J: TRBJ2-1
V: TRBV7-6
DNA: TGTGCCACCTCGGGGGGGCTGTCCTACAATGAGCAGTTCTTC
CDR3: CATSGGLSYNEQFF

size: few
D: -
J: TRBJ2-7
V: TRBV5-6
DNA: TGTGCCAGCAGCCCCATCAGGGTAGCCTACGAGCAGTACTTC
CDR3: CASSPIRVAYEQYF

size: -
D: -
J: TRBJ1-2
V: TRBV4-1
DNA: TGCGCCAGCAGCCAGACCCCCCATGGAGGGGATTATGGCTACACCTTC
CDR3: CASSQTPHGGDYGYTF

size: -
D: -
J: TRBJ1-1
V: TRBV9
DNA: TGTGCCAGCAGCACTTCCGGGTACACTGAAGCTTTCTTT
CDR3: CASSTSGYTEAFF